Following are 18 T cell receptor beta chains from one sample sequenced in a study of T cell therapy after organ transplantation. Sequenced by immunoSEQ multiplex PCR; TCRdb stores in-frame clones only, minus some. Of approximately 2,500 clones in the sample, roughly 79% are singletons; the top ten hold over 25%. Their antigens remain unidentified. The material sequenced was CD8+ T cells from blood, taken before autologous CMV-specific T cell therapy. The receptors shown here come from a human patient who had received a solid organ transplant and had CMV disease.

J is TRBJ2-5 and V is TRBV27, with 8 nucleotides matching TRBD2. V lost 6 bases and J lost 4; bases outside the gene matches: 7. The CDR3 is made up of 14 amino acids. Germline V gene lookup returns CDR1 MNHEY and CDR2 SMNVEV (reference sequence). Written as DNA, the CDR3 is TGTGCCAGCAGCACGAGCGGGAGTGGAGAGACCCAGTACTTC. The encoded protein is CASSTSGSGETQYF.

The V and J genes are TRBV30 and TRBJ1-4; 7 bases agree with TRBD1. J lost 6 bases, V lost 8 bases, and 6 bases had no gene match. This CDR3 has 12 amino acids. The germline V gene encodes CDR1 GTSNPN and CDR2 SVGIG (reference sequence). The CDR3 sequence is CAGIQGYEKLFF. The CDR3 DNA reads TGTGCCGGCATACAGGGGTATGAAAAACTGTTTTTT.

V is TRBV2 and J is TRBJ2-1; the match to TRBD2 covers 9 bases. The V segment lost 8 bases and the J segment 3 bases; nucleotides outside the gene matches: 8. The CDR3 contains 15 residues. In germline, CDR1 is SNHLY, CDR2 FYNNEI. This CDR3 reads CASLVYSGSYNEQFF. The CDR3 nucleotides are TGTGCCAGCTTAGTGTATAGCGGGAGCTACAATGAGCAGTTCTTC.

V usage is TRBV7-6 and J usage is TRBJ2-2; 8 bases line up with TRBD1. Germline CDR1 reads SGHVS; CDR2 reads FNYEAQ. V lost 5 bases and J lost 4; bases outside the gene matches: 6. The CDR3 length is 15 residues. The CDR3 DNA reads TGTGCCAGCAGCACCGGACAGGGCGGCACCGGGGAGCTGTTTTTT. Residues: CASSTGQGGTGELFF.

J is TRBJ2-7 and V is TRBV19, with D possibly matching TRBD1 (6 bases). Germline V CDR1 and CDR2: LNHDA, SQIVND (reference sequence). Trimming left V 1 base short and J 2 bases short, with 9 bases between. The length of the CDR3 is 14 residues. The CDR3 coding sequence is TGTGCCAGTAGTATAGGGGGACACACCTACGAGCAGTACTTC. It is translated as CASSIGGHTYEQYF. The variable domain in full, completed from reference TRBV19 and TRBJ2-7, reads DGGITQSPKYLFRKEGQNVTLSCEQNLNHDAMYWYRQDPGQGLRLIYYSQIVNDFQKGDIAEGYSVSREKKESFPLTVTSAQKNPTAFYLCASSIGGHTYEQYFGPGTRLTVT.

This clone was detected only a few times. The chain recombines TRBV18 with TRBJ2-2; D is unclear. This CDR3 has 15 amino acids. Germline V lookup: CDR1 KGHSH, CDR2 LQKENI. Trimming stripped 1 base from V and 4 bases from J, with 10 bases between. This CDR3 reads CASSPQDDGTGELFF. The CDR3 DNA is TGTGCCAGCTCACCACAGGATGATGGCACCGGGGAGCTGTTTTTT.

CDR3 bases: TGTGCCAGCAGTTTAAGGGTGACAGACCCGAACTATGGCTACACCTTC. It yields the protein CASSLRVTDPNYGYTF. This chain connects TRBV28 to TRBJ1-2; perhaps TRBD1 as D (5 bases). The germline V gene encodes CDR1 MDHEN and CDR2 SYDVKM. V was clipped by 2 bases and J by 2 bases, with 15 bases between them. CDR3 length: 16 amino acids.

This clone showed up just a few times. The chain recombines TRBV5-4 with TRBJ2-1; 9 bases line up with TRBD1. The CDR3 consists of 18 residues. After removal of 2 bases from V and 1 base from J, the junction contained 10 bases not matched to a gene. Germline CDR1 reads SGHNT; CDR2 reads YYREEE (reference sequence). The CDR3, as DNA: TGTGCCAGCAGCTTAGTTTTCGGGACAGGGCGATCCTACAATGAGCAGTTCTTC. Encoded protein: CASSLVFGTGRSYNEQFF.

Judged by abundance, this clone is medium-sized. This rearrangement joins TRBV19 to TRBJ2-7; D gene unclear. This CDR3 is built from 14 residues. Germline CDR1 is LNHDA and CDR2 is SQIVND (reference sequence). V was clipped by 1 base and J by 3 bases, with 10 bases between them. CDR3: CASSIGSTGYEQYF. In DNA form, the CDR3 reads TGTGCCAGTAGTATAGGTTCCACTGGCTACGAGCAGTACTTC.

V usage is TRBV6-5 and J usage is TRBJ2-2; weak D call: TRBD2 (6 bases). V was shortened by 2 bases and J by 5 bases, with 6 bases between the two germline ends. This CDR3 region has 13 residues. Germline CDR1 and CDR2: MNHEY and SVGAGI. CDR3: CASSYGRTGELFF. DNA for the CDR3: TGTGCCAGCAGTTACGGGAGGACCGGGGAGCTGTTTTTT.

This clone appeared a single time. J is TRBJ2-2 and V is TRBV14; maybe TRBD1 (6 bases). This CDR3 spans 18 amino acids. Germline CDR1 reads SGHDN; CDR2 reads FVKESK. V lost 0 bases, J lost 2 bases, and 16 bases lay in between. The CDR3 region is CASSQDTPDRLNTGELFF. The CDR3 bases are TGTGCCAGCAGCCAAGATACCCCGGACAGACTTAACACCGGGGAGCTGTTTTTT.

The CDR3 region is CSVKVYNEQFF. For the CDR3, the DNA is TGCAGCGTTAAAGTATACAATGAGCAGTTCTTC. The V and J genes are TRBV29-1 and TRBJ2-1; D gene uncertain. The germline V gene encodes CDR1 SQVTM and CDR2 ANQGSEA. The CDR3 has 11 amino acids. V lost 5 bases, J lost 4 bases, and 6 bases lay in between.

This chain joins TRBV29-1 and TRBJ2-2, with no clear D. CDR1 SQVTM and CDR2 ANQGSEA come from the germline V gene. Trimming took 7 bases from V and 0 from J, leaving 9 bases between them. There are 13 residues in the CDR3. The CDR3 reads CSAYKANTGELFF. CDR3 coding DNA: TGCAGCGCCTACAAAGCGAACACCGGGGAGCTGTTTTTT.

The rearrangement joins TRBV27 to TRBJ2-7; unclear D gene. V was clipped by 5 bases and J by 3 bases, with 14 bases between them. Germline-derived CDR1 and CDR2 are MNHEY and SMNVEV (reference sequence). This CDR3 is built from 14 residues. This CDR3 reads CASSMVEKFYEQYF. The CDR3 DNA reads as TGTGCCAGCAGTATGGTCGAAAAATTCTACGAGCAGTACTTC.

In this sample, this clone is large. The CDR3 is CASALQTGSSGGYTF. In DNA form, the CDR3 reads TGTGCCAGCGCCCTACAGACAGGGTCTAGCGGTGGCTACACCTTC. This chain joins TRBV6-5 and TRBJ1-2; TRBD1 agrees at 7 bases. CDR1 MNHEY and CDR2 SVGAGI come from the germline V gene. J gave up 7 bases and V 8 bases, and 16 bases lay outside the gene matches. This CDR3 contains 15 residues.

CDR3 sequence (DNA): TGTGCCAGCAGCTTAGTGACAGTCGGGGAGCTGTTTTTT. It yields the protein CASSLVTVGELFF. The rearrangement uses TRBV7-6 and TRBJ2-2; D may be TRBD1 (5 bases). This CDR3 is built from 13 residues. Germline CDR1 reads SGHVS; CDR2 reads FNYEAQ. The V end was cut by 1 base, the J end by 7 bases, with 7 bases between.

The V call is TRBV11-2, the J call TRBJ1-1; D is undetermined. CDR3 length: 15 amino acids. With 2 bases removed from V and 1 base from J, the gap between germline ends came to 11 bases. Germline lookup yields CDR1 SGHAT and CDR2 FQNNGV. CDR3 amino acids: CASSLSEVGNTEAFF. CDR3 sequence (DNA): TGTGCCAGCAGCTTAAGTGAGGTTGGGAACACTGAAGCTTTCTTT.

This chain uses TRBV11-2 with TRBJ2-2; D gene unclear. CDR3 length: 14 residues. V lost 1 base, J lost 0 bases, and 3 bases lay in between. CDR1 and CDR2 from the germline V gene are SGHAT and FQNNGV. The CDR3 is CASSLGPNTGELFF. CDR3 nucleotide sequence: TGTGCCAGCAGCTTAGGGCCGAACACCGGGGAGCTGTTTTTT.